These 30 T cell receptor beta chains originate from one sample sequenced in a study of early T cells in non-severe SARS-CoV-2 infection. TCRdb analysed the 5' RACE reads with MiXCR anew, one entry per CDR3 protein. The top ten clones hold approximately 2.9% of a sample with fewer than 100,000 distinct CDR3 sequences, about a sixth of them seen once. Sequenced sample: whole blood. The source of these receptors is an adult who was a healthcare worker with PCR-confirmed SARS-CoV-2 infection or an uninfected control (not recorded which).

This clonotype was seen only a few times. The J gene is TRBJ1-4, the V gene TRBV12-3 or TRBV12-4, with a possible D match to TRBD1 (6 bases). The CDR3 has 15 residues. Between the trimmed V and J ends, which lost 8 bases and 15 bases, there was a span of 28 bases. In DNA form, the CDR3 reads TGTGCCAGCCTTAGGACGGACAGATTTCATTTAGGTGTGTTTTTT. It codes for CASLRTDRFHLGVFF.

This clonotype was recorded a few times. This chain links TRBV7-3 with TRBJ2-1; D possibly uses TRBD1 or TRBD2 (5 bases each). Germline values: CDR1 SGHTA, CDR2 FQGTGA. The CDR3 sequence is 15 residues long. The ends were cut back, 5 bases at V and 6 bases at J, with 17 bases in the middle. In nucleotides, the CDR3 is TGTGCCAGCAGCCATGACCCGGGACCCTCCAATGAGCAGTTCTTC. Protein sequence: CASSHDPGPSNEQFF.

This chain connects TRBV6-5 to TRBJ1-1; the match to TRBD1 covers 8 bases. Germline V gene lookup returns CDR1 MNHEY and CDR2 SVGAGI. The V and J ends lost 5 bases and 0 bases, in that order; junction bases with no gene match: 2. The CDR3 has 14 amino acids. CDR3 nucleotide sequence: TGTGCCAGCAGTGCGACAGGGGTGAACACTGAAGCTTTCTTT. It encodes CASSATGVNTEAFF.

The chain links TRBV7-9 to TRBJ2-4; tentative D call: TRBD1 (6 bases). The CDR3 is 14 residues long. With 5 bases removed from V and 6 bases from J, the gap between germline ends came to 14 bases. The germline V gene encodes CDR1 SEHNR and CDR2 FQNEAQ (reference sequence). The CDR3 bases are TGTGCCAGCAGCGCCACGACAGGACTAAACATTCAGTACTTC. Its protein is CASSATTGLNIQYF. Together with reference TRBV7-9 and TRBJ2-4, the CDR3 gives the full variable domain: DTGVSQNPRHKITKRGQNVTFRCDPISEHNRLYWYRQTLGQGPEFLTYFQNEAQLEKSRLLSDRFSAERPKGSFSTLEIQRTEQGDSAMYLCASSATTGLNIQYFGAGTRLSVL.

The chain recombines TRBV19 with TRBJ2-1; D ambiguous. Trimming shortened V by 6 bases and J by 3 bases, and 9 bases separated the two germline ends. The CDR3 loop spans 13 amino acids. Germline V gene lookup returns CDR1 LNHDA and CDR2 SQIVND (reference sequence). CDR3 nucleotides: TGTGCCAGTAGCCGTGACTTCTACAATGAGCAGTTCTTC. It codes for CASSRDFYNEQFF.

The chain joins TRBV11-3 to TRBJ2-1; D is ambiguous. The CDR3 consists of 12 residues. The V gene lost 5 bases and the J gene lost 2 bases, with 4 bases spanning the gap. CDR1 SGHNT and CDR2 YENEEA come from the germline V gene. CDR3 nucleotide sequence: TGTGCCAGCAGCGGAGCCTACAATGAGCAGTTCTTC. Translating it yields CASSGAYNEQFF.

This CDR3 is CASSHRGGQGVINEQFF. CDR3 DNA sequence: TGTGCCAGCAGCCACCGTGGGGGACAGGGGGTTATCAATGAGCAGTTCTTC. The genes are TRBV12-3 or TRBV12-4 and TRBJ2-1; 11 positions match TRBD1. J was trimmed by 6 bases and V by 6 bases; bases with no gene match: 13. The CDR3 runs 17 residues.

This chain uses TRBV5-1 with TRBJ2-7; 10 nucleotides align to TRBD1. Germline lookup yields CDR1 SGHRS and CDR2 YFSETQ. There are 18 residues in the CDR3. V dropped 0 bases and J dropped 0; count of bases not matched to a gene: 9. CDR3 residues: CASSLVVTGGVVSYEQYF. CDR3 nucleotide sequence: TGCGCCAGCAGCTTGGTAGTGACAGGGGGCGTAGTCTCCTACGAGCAGTACTTC.

J is TRBJ2-3 and V is TRBV5-1; D is possibly TRBD1 (5 bases). Trimming removed 6 bases from V and 0 bases from J, with 14 bases in between. Per germline, CDR1 SGHRS and CDR2 YFSETQ. The CDR3 is 15 amino acids. The chain's CDR3 is CASTVGAKSTDTQYF. CDR3 coding DNA: TGCGCCAGCACTGTAGGGGCGAAGAGCACAGATACGCAGTATTTT.

This clonotype occurred a few times. The rearrangement links TRBV13 to TRBJ1-1; D is unclear. The germline gives CDR1 PRHDT, CDR2 FYEKMQ (reference sequence). The CDR3 spans 17 residues. Trimming took off 8 bases at V and 0 bases at J, with 22 bases between the two ends. The CDR3 sequence is CASRTGSPMPMNTEAFF. The CDR3 DNA reads as TGTGCCAGCCGCACCGGGTCCCCGATGCCCATGAACACTGAAGCTTTCTTT. The complete variable domain, with remaining parts taken from reference TRBV13 and TRBJ1-1, reads AAGVIQSPRHLIKEKRETATLKCYPIPRHDTVYWYQQGPGQDPQFLISFYEKMQSDKGSIPDRFSAQQFSDYHSELNMSSLELGDSALYFCASRTGSPMPMNTEAFFGQGTRLTVV.

The chain employs TRBV19 and TRBJ1-5; D uncertain. Trimming stripped 9 bases from V and 0 bases from J, with 15 bases between. Germline-derived CDR1 and CDR2 are LNHDA and SQIVND (reference sequence). This CDR3 is built from 15 residues. The CDR3 sequence is CASALEASSNQPQHF. CDR3 DNA: TGTGCCAGCGCCTTGGAGGCAAGTAGCAATCAGCCCCAGCATTTT. Supplemented by reference TRBV19 and TRBJ1-5, the full variable domain reads DGGITQSPKYLFRKEGQNVTLSCEQNLNHDAMYWYRQDPGQGLRLIYYSQIVNDFQKGDIAEGYSVSREKKESFPLTVTSAQKNPTAFYLCASALEASSNQPQHFGDGTRLSIL.

This chain uses TRBV6-1 with TRBJ1-3; 7 bases fit TRBD1. Trimming cost V 5 bases and J 2 bases; bases outside gene matches: 21. CDR3 length: 20 amino acids. Germline CDR1 reads MNHNS; CDR2 reads SASEGT. The CDR3: CASSRDRVVGFSGAGNTIYF. CDR3 sequence (DNA): TGTGCCAGCAGTAGAGACAGGGTCGTCGGTTTTAGTGGAGCTGGAAACACCATATATTTT.

This clonotype came up many times. This sequence joins TRBV10-2 and TRBJ2-2; 7 positions agree with TRBD1. Looked up from germline, CDR1 is WSHSY and CDR2 is SAAADI. The CDR3 loop spans 13 amino acids. Trimming removed 8 bases from V and 5 bases from J; junction bases left unmatched: 5. The CDR3 coding sequence is TGCGCCAGCGTGGGACAGACAACCGGGGAGCTGTTTTTT. This encodes CASVGQTTGELFF.

In its sample, this clonotype was seen many times. The V and J genes are TRBV4-1 and TRBJ2-2; D remains ambiguous. CDR1 MGHRA and CDR2 YSYEKL come from the germline V gene. The CDR3 loop spans 16 amino acids. Trimming left V 1 base short and J 0 bases short, with 9 bases between. The CDR3 coding sequence is TGCGCCAGCAGCCAAGGCGTCGGTGCGAACACCGGGGAGCTGTTTTTT. Protein product: CASSQGVGANTGELFF.

Only a few counts were recorded for this clonotype. The chain couples TRBV12-3 or TRBV12-4 to TRBJ1-2, with a tentative D call TRBD1 (6 bases). V was pared by 6 bases and J by 8 bases, with 16 bases between. The length of the CDR3 is 13 residues. The CDR3 loop is CASSIYRDLGYTF. CDR3 DNA sequence: TGTGCCAGCAGCATATACAGGGACTTGGGCTACACCTTC.

This clonotype was recorded a few times. CDR3 bases: TGTGCCAGCAGTCCGGGACAGGGAAAAGAGACCCAGTACTTC. It encodes CASSPGQGKETQYF. The chain is built from TRBV7-3 and TRBJ2-5; TRBD1 agrees at 9 bases. V dropped 6 bases and J dropped 3; count of bases not matched to a gene: 5. This CDR3 is 14 amino acids long. Germline loops: CDR1 SGHTA, CDR2 FQGTGA.

This clonotype was detected only once. The DNA for the CDR3 is TGTGCCAGCGGGCCCGACAGTATCAATCAGCCCCAGCATTTT. It yields the protein CASGPDSINQPQHF. The chain has TRBV6-5 and TRBJ1-5; a weak D match, TRBD1 (5 bases). Germline V CDR1 and CDR2: MNHEY, SVGAGI. The ends were cut back, 8 bases at V and 3 bases at J, with 14 bases in the middle. This CDR3 spans 14 amino acids.

The V call is TRBV5-1, the J call TRBJ2-5; D ambiguous. The CDR3 is made up of 12 amino acids. Germline lookup yields CDR1 SGHRS and CDR2 YFSETQ. The germline V and J ends were trimmed by 0 bases and 5 bases, with 5 bases remaining between them. The CDR3: CASSLESETQYF. In DNA, the CDR3 is TGCGCCAGCAGCTTGGAAAGTGAGACCCAGTACTTC.

This clonotype was seen more than once but under ten times. This rearrangement joins TRBV7-9 to TRBJ2-7, with D perhaps assigned TRBD1 or TRBD2 (5 bases each). This CDR3 spans 13 amino acids. The ends were cut back, 4 bases at V and 4 bases at J, with 11 bases in the middle. The germline V gene encodes CDR1 SEHNR and CDR2 FQNEAQ (reference sequence). CDR3 sequence reads: CASSSWDVYEQYF. The CDR3 coding sequence is TGTGCCAGCAGCTCTTGGGACGTTTACGAGCAGTACTTC.

The gene calls are TRBV6-4 and TRBJ1-1, with D tentatively TRBD1 (5 bases). CDR1 MRHNA and CDR2 SNTAGT come from the germline V gene. The CDR3 has 11 residues. Between the trimmed V and J ends, which lost 3 bases and 6 bases, there was a span of 5 bases. The CDR3 region has the DNA TGTGCCAGCAGTGAAGGGGCTGAAGCTTTCTTT. It codes for CASSEGAEAFF.

This clonotype was seen only once. One end of the junction varies from germline; a read error may be responsible. This chain uses TRBV12-3 or TRBV12-4 with TRBJ2-7, with TRBD1 identical over 10 bases. The CDR3 sequence is 14 residues long. CDR3 nucleotide sequence: TGTGCCAGCAGTAAACGGGACAGGGGCTACGAGCATTACTTC. As protein: CASSKRDRGYEHYF.

This clonotype was seen a few times. At one boundary the junction diverges from the germline segment, which might be a read error. The rearrangement uses TRBV10-3 and TRBJ2-1; no firm D call. The CDR3 covers 13 residues. Per the germline V gene, CDR1 is ENHRY and CDR2 is SYGVKD. The CDR3 sequence is CAISPDPYSEQFF. Written as DNA, the CDR3 is TGTGCCATCAGCCCGGACCCCTACAGTGAGCAGTTCTTC.

On this clonotype: One end of the junction fails to match germline, which may point to a read error. The chain combines TRBV6-4 with TRBJ2-7, with 11 bases fitting TRBD2. CDR1 MRHNA and CDR2 SNTAGT come from the germline V gene. The CDR3 is 17 residues long. CDR3 bases: TGTGCCAGCAGTGACTCGATCCGACTAGCGGGGCCTTGGAAGCAGAACTTC. Protein: CASSDSIRLAGPWKQNF.

This clonotype was seen many times. The V gene is TRBV11-2, the J gene TRBJ2-5; 13 nucleotides match TRBD2. The CDR3 length is 18 residues. CDR1 is SGHAT and CDR2 is FQNNGV in the germline V gene. V lost 8 bases and J lost 4; bases outside the gene matches: 16. The CDR3 reads CASSRSAGTSGKLETQYF. The CDR3 bases are TGTGCCAGCTCCAGATCAGCCGGGACTAGCGGGAAGTTAGAGACCCAGTACTTC.

This rearrangement joins TRBV7-8 to TRBJ2-2; 9 bases are a match to TRBD2. The V gene's germline CDR1 is SGHVS and CDR2 FQNEAQ. V shed 2 bases, J shed 8 bases, and the junction held 6 bases outside the gene matches. This CDR3 has 15 amino acids. This chain's CDR3 is CASSLLAGGLGELFF. DNA of the CDR3: TGTGCCAGCAGCTTACTGGCGGGAGGGCTTGGGGAGCTGTTTTTT.

A word on this clonotype: This may be a read error: a much more frequent sequence differs by one nucleotide. This chain uses TRBV28 with TRBJ1-1, with D unclear. V lost 2 bases and J lost 5, with 12 bases in between. The germline gives CDR1 MDHEN, CDR2 SYDVKM. The CDR3 consists of 14 residues. The CDR3 region is CASSLHRVGTEAFF. In DNA form, the CDR3 reads TGTGCCAGCAGTTTACATCGGGTGGGGACTGAAGCTTTCTTT.

This clonotype was observed many times. The chain combines TRBV5-1 with TRBJ2-1, with 16 bases matching TRBD2. There are 16 residues in the CDR3. Germline CDR1 SGHRS, CDR2 YFSETQ. Trimming at V came to 4 bases and at J to 7 bases, leaving 5 bases not matched to a gene. As DNA, the CDR3 is TGCGCCAGCAGCCCGGGACTAGCGGGGGGGAGGAATGAGCAGTTCTTC. Protein: CASSPGLAGGRNEQFF.

V gene TRBV6-6 combines with J gene TRBJ2-2; possibly TRBD1 or TRBD2 for D (5 bases each). Trimming left V 6 bases short and J 0 bases short, with 11 bases between. The germline CDR1 and CDR2 sequences are MNHNY and SVGAGI (reference sequence). This CDR3 contains 15 residues. Here the CDR3 reads CASRPGPTNTGELFF. As DNA, the CDR3 is TGTGCCAGCAGACCGGGACCGACGAACACCGGGGAGCTGTTTTTT.

This clonotype occurred many times. CDR3 residues: CASSLIDTQYF. The CDR3 region has the DNA TGCGCCAGCAGCTTGATCGATACGCAGTATTTT. This chain uses TRBV5-1 with TRBJ2-3; D is unclear. The CDR3 has 11 amino acids. V was shortened by 1 base and J by 6 bases, with 3 bases between the two germline ends. Germline assignment: CDR1 SGHRS and CDR2 YFSETQ.

V gene TRBV19 combines with J gene TRBJ2-7; the D is unclear. V was trimmed by 6 bases and J by 2 bases, leaving 14 bases between them. Germline V gene data show CDR1 as LNHDA and CDR2 as SQIVND (reference sequence). The CDR3 runs 14 residues. In DNA form, the CDR3 reads TGTGCCAGTAGGGGCAGGCGGCTTCCCTACGAGCAGTACTTC. It yields the protein CASRGRRLPYEQYF.